What follows describes a single T cell receptor (beta chain). The antigen is undetermined. Sequence at one end of the junction differs from germline and may be a read error. The template was RNA from unsorted bulk tissue. Germline V gene lookup returns CDR1 MDHEN and CDR2 SYDVKM. This CDR3 comprises 13 residues. These data originate in a study of tumor and adjacent non-tumor tissue in lung cancer. On the study more broadly: Histology: under 15 adenocarcinoma, a couple of squamous cell carcinoma, 1 small cell lung cancer. Study outcomes and limitations: Tumor tissue had significantly higher TCR diversity than normal lung. Normal lung showed higher cumulative top 100 clone frequency than tumor. Tumor TCR diversity, when higher, was linked to shorter survival.

Three rounds of nested PCR, following a modified ARM-PCR protocol, produced the TCRbeta library. TCRdb used MiXCR to reprocess the multiplex PCR reads, holding one entry per CDR3 protein. The sample consists of some 84,000 distinct CDR3 sequences, about three fifths of them appearing once. The V call is TRBV28, the J call TRBJ1-2; 9 positions match TRBD1. The TCR sequence derives from a man between 65 and 79 years old with non-small cell lung cancer. What was sequenced was lung tumor tissue. The CDR3 is CVSGTGNNYGYTF. In DNA form, the CDR3 reads TGTGTCAGCGGGACAGGGAATAACTATGGCTACACCTTC.